The entry below gives a single TCR beta chain sequence along with its context. This record comes from a study of PD-L1 blockade in urothelial cancer. For the study at large: Twenty-five of 29 patients were males with bladder-origin urothelial cancer. T cells numbered a median of around 140,000 in the blood samples.

Trimming cost V 2 bases and J 7 bases; bases outside gene matches: 6. The CDR3 is 15 residues long. CDR1 is MDHEN, CDR2 SYDVKM, per germline. The assay was immunoSEQ multiplex PCR, and TCRdb's table has in-frame clones only and misses some. The table includes over 75,000 clones, 85% detected once. Stated time point: pretreatment peripheral blood. Samples spanned pretreatment and treatment, with 1 to 8 time points per patient. The origin of this receptor is a man in his 60s with urothelial cancer. Here the sequenced sample was PBMCs, taken around atezolizumab (anti-PD-L1) treatment. The V gene is TRBV28, the J gene TRBJ1-5; 9 bases are a match to TRBD1. The CDR3 loop reads CASSLGQGFRQPQHF. As DNA, the CDR3 is TGTGCCAGCAGTTTAGGACAGGGGTTCAGACAGCCCCAGCATTTT.